Shown below are 6 T cell receptor beta chains from a single sample sequenced in a study of T cell changes during pregnancy in multiple sclerosis (dated by TCRdb to the late 2010s). Library preparation employed the immunoSEQ multiplex PCR assay. As stored in TCRdb, this immuneACCESS dataset retains in-frame rearrangements with V and J assigned. A fraction of the clones does not appear; measured against another copy, unresolved V genes explain less than half of the discrepancy, and the remainder lacks a known reason. The sample table contains about 59,000 clones; only one count was recorded for 90% to 95% of them. Roughly 0.34% of the sample rests with the top ten. The source was CD4+ T cells from peripheral blood mononuclear cells, collected before pregnancy. The origin of the receptors is a female donor with multiple sclerosis, enrolled in a pregnancy study.

This chain links TRBV6-4 with TRBJ1-2; TRBD1 agrees at 8 bases. V trimming: 6 bases; J trimming: 3 bases; junction bases outside the gene matches: 12. This CDR3 spans 16 amino acids. The germline V gene has CDR1 MRHNA and CDR2 SNTAGT. The CDR3 DNA sequence: TGTGCCAGCAGCAGATCCCCAGGGGGCGTAGACTATGGCTACACCTTC. Amino acids: CASSRSPGGVDYGYTF.

The chain uses TRBV5-5 and TRBJ2-6; 7 nucleotides agree with TRBD1. CDR1 is SGHKS and CDR2 is YYEKEE in the germline V gene (reference sequence). The CDR3 loop spans 17 amino acids. Germline trimming cut 2 bases from V and 4 bases from J; bases unmatched to any gene: 9. Here the CDR3 reads CASSFPRQGRGANVLTF. CDR3 DNA sequence: TGTGCCAGCAGCTTCCCGAGACAGGGACGGGGGGCCAACGTCCTGACTTTC. The variable domain in full, with the rest retrieved from reference TRBV5-5 and TRBJ2-6, is DAGVTQSPTHLIKTRGQQVTLRCSPISGHKSVSWYQQVLGQGPQFIFQYYEKEERGRGNFPDRFSARQFPNYSSELNVNALLLGDSALYLCASSFPRQGRGANVLTFGAGSRLTVL.

This clone appeared a single time. This rearrangement joins TRBV2 to TRBJ2-1; 11 bases align to TRBD2. The CDR3 loop spans 17 amino acids. Germline V CDR1 and CDR2: SNHLY, FYNNEI. With 4 bases clipped from V and 3 bases from J, the junction kept 8 bases outside the gene matches. The CDR3 bases are TGTGCCAGCAGTGGGGGGACTAGCGGCGCTTACTACAATGAGCAGTTCTTC. Amino acid sequence: CASSGGTSGAYYNEQFF.

The chain couples TRBV11-3 to TRBJ2-5, with 9 bases lining up with TRBD2. Germline V gene lookup returns CDR1 SGHNT and CDR2 YENEEA. V gave up 3 bases and J gave up 5 bases; unmatched junction bases: 13. The CDR3 totals 17 residues. The CDR3 coding sequence is TGTGCCAGCAGCTTTTACCGTGGACTAGCGATTAGGGAGACCCAGTACTTC. Its protein is CASSFYRGLAIRETQYF.

The chain joins TRBV6-1 to TRBJ2-1; 9 nucleotides line up with TRBD2. CDR1 and CDR2 (germline): MNHNS, SASEGT. With 6 bases clipped from V and 7 bases from J, the junction kept 10 bases outside the gene matches. CDR3 length equals 15 residues. The CDR3 here is CASSLLAGAWNEQFF. CDR3 in DNA: TGTGCCAGCAGCCTTTTAGCGGGAGCGTGGAATGAGCAGTTCTTC.

V and J are TRBV6-5 and TRBJ2-7; D may be TRBD2 (6 bases). V lost 0 bases to trimming and J lost 2 bases, with 14 bases between them. The CDR3 is made up of 16 amino acids. The germline V gene encodes CDR1 MNHEY and CDR2 SVGAGI. CDR3 sequence reads: CASSYSYGSETYEQYF. CDR3 nucleotide sequence: TGTGCCAGCAGTTACTCGTACGGGAGTGAAACCTACGAGCAGTACTTC.